This section outlines one T cell receptor (beta chain) sequence together with its context. Its antigen is not known. Produced via immunoSEQ multiplex PCR; TCRdb's table is partial and in-frame only. Of some 2,500,000 clones in the sample, under 95% were seen once. Per germline, CDR1 SGHTA and CDR2 FQGNSA. The trim removed 5 bases at V and 3 bases at J, leaving 7 bases unmatched. The CDR3 is 15 residues long. The data derive from a study of shared clonotypes between healthy human individuals. Across the whole study: For every donor, three CD4 naive, three CD4 memory, two CD8 naive and one CD8 memory plates were used.

Notes on the study in general: On the whole, naive subsets had larger estimated richness than memory subsets had.

This sequence joins TRBV7-2 and TRBJ2-1, with 7 bases identical to TRBD1. The sequencing input was naive CD4+ T cells from PBMCs. The sample's subset: CD45RA+ positively selected. This clonotype originated in a man younger than 35 in good health. Some clones in this sample may be carry-over from other donors' samples. CDR3 amino acids: CASSTGQQFYNEQFF. Written as DNA, the CDR3 is TGTGCCAGCAGCACGGGACAGCAATTCTACAATGAGCAGTTCTTC.